This record concerns one TCR beta chain sequence. Its recognized antigen is unknown. Base qualities are missing; no much larger clone stands one base away. The data stem from a study of radiation and T cells in renal cell carcinoma (dated by TCRdb to about 2020). Background for the entire study: The samples were drawn from a clinical trial, where primary renal cell carcinomas were treated with 15 Gy of stereotactic body radiation therapy and then removed by nephrectomy 4 weeks afterward. TCR beta sequencing covered 50 to 55 samples in total, comprising some 25 tumors and some 27 peripheral blood samples. A total of 3.5 million to 4.5 million unique CDR3 nucleotide sequences, encoding 2.5 million to 3 million unique CDR3 amino acid sequences, were found across all 55 or so samples. The research as a whole found: Because the trial had a single-armed design, the trial could not examine how radiation dose or scheduling affected the TCR repertoire. In blood, the top tumor clonotypes increased between baseline and 2 weeks post-radiation and then shrank by 4 weeks, which suggests that tumor-resident clones expanded only transiently. Because pretreatment tumor biopsies were not available, the study could not determine whether clonotypes were already present within the tumor at baseline. Dynamics of the blood repertoire were not tracked past 4 weeks after treatment.

At the junction V is shortened by 4 bases and J by 3 bases, with 11 bases in between. The CDR3 has 14 amino acids, counting the end cysteine and phenylalanine. The retained sequence is limited to the CDR3, 42 bases, with the frame set at the first base. The germline V gene yields SGHRS for CDR1 and YFSETQ for CDR2. The label giving this sample's time point can be read as: baseline pretreatment blood. This specimen's treatment or condition label, interpreted: 15 Gy SBRT to primary tumor, nephrectomy 4 weeks later. Serial peripheral blood from radiation-treated patients was sampled at baseline, 2 weeks and 4 weeks after SBRT to track tumor-enriched clonotypes. Every patient had renal cell carcinoma of clear cell pathology. The QIAamp DNA Blood Mini Kit (Qiagen) was used to prepare genomic DNA for TCR sequencing. The analyses included only samples that passed all quality control checks. TCR beta libraries were generated from genomic DNA with the immunoSEQ kit, following the manufacturer's recommendations. To prepare the libraries, a first multiplex PCR with proprietary primers was run, followed by a second PCR that added unique barcodes, and a bead cleanup was done after each round. Each sample batch included a kit-provided positive control reaction and a negative control reaction. The final libraries were assessed on an Agilent 4200 TapeStation D1000 ScreenTape, pooled by volume, and quantified by qPCR. Sequencing was performed on an Illumina NextSeq500 with a MidOutput 150-cycle cartridge, and 156 Read1 and 15 Index1 cycles were run with kit custom primers. The pooled library was loaded at 1.0 pM, and approximately 18% PhiX control was spiked in. The original pipeline was this. Vendor-processed data were analyzed in R, with a clonotype defined as all T cells sharing the same CDR3 nucleotide sequence. For clone abundance analyses, frequencies were normalized to the 10,000 most abundant clones in each sample. Before analysis, public T cell clones were removed, and these numbered fewer than five per sample on average. Tumor-enriched clonotypes and baseline blood-enriched clonotypes were defined as those with an abundance difference of at least 32-fold between compartments. Clonotypes expanded or contracted between blood time points were identified with a beta-binomial differential abundance model. Similarity between tumor and blood repertoires was quantified using the Baroni-Urbani and Buser coefficient, and groups were compared with two-tailed Wilcoxon tests in R. As stored in TCRdb, this immuneACCESS dataset retains in-frame rearrangements with V and J assigned. A fraction of the clones does not appear; measured against another copy, unresolved V genes explain less than half of the discrepancy, and the remainder lacks a known reason. V and J calls and clone size are those listed in that table; D and trimming were worked out from the DNA. A total of 95,000 or so clones appear in this sample, less than 90% of them only once. Together, the top ten hold about 7.9% of the sample.

The specimen comprised blood, sampled from a patient whose treatment included radiotherapy and nephrectomy. The origin of this receptor is a man in his fifties or sixties with renal cell carcinoma. Here the chain combines TRBV5-1 and TRBJ1-3, with no reliable assignment of the D segment. Read as DNA, the sequence is TGCGCCAGCAGCAGCTCGGTAGATGGAAACACCATATATTTT. The translation is CASSSSVDGNTIYF.